This T cell receptor (beta chain) appears in the sequencing data of a study of cytomegalovirus exposure and HLA in healthy donors. In the study overall: Out of approximately 400 genotyped donors, 81% belonged to the Caucasian-associated ancestry cluster.

PCR employed 60 Vbeta and 13 Jbeta primers. TCRdb keeps only in-frame clones here, not all; method: immunoSEQ multiplex PCR. The repertoire includes around 200,000 clones, approximately 79% of them detected once, and approximately 1.5% sits in the top ten. On this clone: Its antigen is currently unknown.

Study results and caveats: Rare TCR sequences dominated, though some public TCRs recurred in many donors. Reports state that TCR beta sequences accurately predicted most subjects' HLA-A and HLA-B alleles.

V shed 8 bases and J 5 bases; nucleotides not matched to a gene: 10. Germline values: CDR1 ENHRY, CDR2 SYGVKD. CDR3 size: 14 residues. The TCR comes from a woman under 30 in good health and CMV-seronegative. The specimen sequenced was PBMCs. The chain recombines TRBV10-3 with TRBJ1-1, with 8 nucleotides matching TRBD1. DNA for the CDR3: TGTGCCATCGGGGGAGGACAGGGAATAACTGAAGCTTTCTTT. Its protein is CAIGGGQGITEAFF.